Each of the 15 T cell receptor beta chains below was sequenced from the same sample in a study of blood T cell repertoires in COVID-19. Sequencing was performed with immunoSEQ multiplex PCR; in TCRdb, only in-frame clones are kept and a portion is missing. The data hold under 350,000 clones, with under 90% observed a single time. The source material was peripheral blood. Receptors originate from a woman between 45 and 65 years old who had recovered from COVID-19.

J is TRBJ1-1 and V is TRBV7-2, with D maybe TRBD1 (6 bases). Between the trimmed V and J ends, which lost 5 bases and 3 bases, there was a span of 19 bases. CDR1 is SGHTA, CDR2 FQGNSA, per germline. The CDR3 has 16 residues. CDR3 DNA: TGTGCCAGCAGCCAAGTCCCCACAGGGTTTTACACTGAAGCTTTCTTT. Translated: CASSQVPTGFYTEAFF.

CDR3 in DNA: TGTGCCAGTAGTATAGGGGCAGGGAACACTGAAGCTTTCTTT. Translating gives CASSIGAGNTEAFF. J is TRBJ1-1 and V is TRBV19, with D uncertain. The V end was cut by 1 base, the J end by 1 base, with 7 bases between. Germline V gene lookup returns CDR1 LNHDA and CDR2 SQIVND (reference sequence). There are 14 residues in the CDR3.

The chain recombines TRBV19 with TRBJ2-3, with TRBD2 matching over 9 bases. Trimming removed 1 base from V and 3 bases from J; junction bases left unmatched: 11. Germline-derived CDR1 and CDR2 are LNHDA and SQIVND (reference sequence). The CDR3 totals 18 residues. CDR3 region: CASSIAGPSGTGTDTQYF. CDR3 DNA sequence: TGTGCCAGTAGTATAGCAGGGCCTAGCGGGACGGGGACAGATACGCAGTATTTT.

The count of this clone is one. The CDR3 coding sequence is TGCGCCAGCAGCCAAGGCCGGGACACTGGAAACACCATATATTTT. Its translation is CASSQGRDTGNTIYF. This chain links TRBV4-3 with TRBJ1-3; D may be TRBD1 (6 bases). Between the trimmed V and J ends, which lost 1 base and 2 bases, there was a span of 9 bases. This CDR3 has 15 amino acids. Germline assignment: CDR1 LGHNA and CDR2 YSLEER.

Only a few counts were recorded for this clone. The rearrangement joins TRBV28 to TRBJ1-2; 10 bases match TRBD1. This CDR3 comprises 16 residues. The V gene end was trimmed by 4 bases and the J gene end by 4 bases; junction bases not matched to a gene: 9. In germline, CDR1 is MDHEN, CDR2 SYDVKM. CDR3 sequence: CASSSRQGARSYGYTF. The CDR3 DNA follows: TGTGCCAGCAGTTCCAGACAGGGGGCGAGGAGCTATGGCTACACCTTC.

The chain is built from TRBV29-1 and TRBJ2-2; D is undetermined. This CDR3 has 12 amino acids. V gave up 5 bases and J gave up 1 base, with 5 bases separating them. Germline V gene sequence: CDR1 SQVTM, CDR2 ANQGSEA. CDR3 sequence reads: CSVRVNTGELFF. CDR3 nucleotides: TGCAGCGTTCGGGTGAACACCGGGGAGCTGTTTTTT.

The genes are TRBV24-1 and TRBJ1-1, with a weak D call TRBD1 (6 bases). The germline gives CDR1 KGHDR, CDR2 SFDVKD. The CDR3 contains 13 residues. Trimming took off 10 bases at V and 7 bases at J, with 18 bases between the two ends. Here the CDR3 reads CATRLGQSNEAFF. For the CDR3, the DNA is TGTGCCACACGACTCGGACAGTCTAATGAAGCTTTCTTT.

The V call is TRBV30, the J call TRBJ1-5; no clear D gene. CDR1 and CDR2 (germline): GTSNPN, SVGIG (reference sequence). V gave up 2 bases and J gave up 3 bases, with 11 bases separating them. CDR3 length: 14 amino acids. This chain's CDR3 is CAWSPLSLNQPQHF. The CDR3 DNA sequence: TGTGCCTGGAGTCCCCTGAGCCTCAATCAGCCCCAGCATTTT.

The chain links TRBV18 to TRBJ1-1; perhaps TRBD1 as D (6 bases). The germline V and J ends were trimmed by 3 bases and 6 bases, with 17 bases remaining between them. Germline V CDR1 and CDR2: KGHSH, LQKENI. This CDR3 contains 15 residues. The CDR3 reads CASSPEQGMDAEAFF. The CDR3 region has the DNA TGTGCCAGCTCACCGGAGCAGGGGATGGACGCTGAAGCTTTCTTT.

This chain links TRBV4-1 with TRBJ1-6; 7 nucleotides match TRBD1. The V gene end was trimmed by 4 bases and the J gene end by 6 bases; junction bases not matched to a gene: 12. Germline CDR1 is MGHRA and CDR2 is YSYEKL. The CDR3 runs 17 residues. The CDR3 region has the DNA TGCGCCAGCAGCCTAATTTCCGGGACAGTGACTAATTCACCCCTCCACTTT. Translated, it gives CASSLISGTVTNSPLHF.

The sample holds one count of this clone. DNA of the CDR3: TGTGCCAGCAGCGCTCGAATTGGGACTAGCGGGAGTAATCCGAATGAGCAGTTCTTC. The encoded protein is CASSARIGTSGSNPNEQFF. The J gene is TRBJ2-1, the V gene TRBV13; 14 nucleotides line up with TRBD2. The CDR3 is made up of 19 amino acids. Germline V CDR1 and CDR2: PRHDT, FYEKMQ (reference sequence). Germline trimming cut 5 bases from V and 7 bases from J; bases unmatched to any gene: 16.

This clone was observed a handful of times. The rearrangement links TRBV7-2 to TRBJ1-2, with a weak D call TRBD1 (6 bases). V was pared by 5 bases and J by 0 bases, with 16 bases between. This CDR3 has 16 residues. CDR1 and CDR2 (germline): SGHTA, FQGNSA. The CDR3 DNA reads as TGTGCCAGCAGCGCCGGGACACCTCGTCCTAACTATGGCTACACCTTC. It yields the protein CASSAGTPRPNYGYTF.

The chain combines TRBV4-3 with TRBJ2-1, with 7 bases that match TRBD2. This CDR3 has 14 residues. The V gene's germline CDR1 is LGHNA and CDR2 YSLEER. V gave up 5 bases and J gave up 7 bases; unmatched junction bases: 8. This CDR3 is CASSAGGRRNEQFF. The CDR3 coding sequence is TGCGCCAGCAGCGCCGGCGGGAGAAGGAATGAGCAGTTCTTC.

This chain uses TRBV18 with TRBJ2-6; TRBD1 agrees at 10 bases. This CDR3 is 17 amino acids long. Germline V CDR1 and CDR2: KGHSH, LQKENI. Germline trimming cut 1 base from V and 3 bases from J; bases unmatched to any gene: 3. The CDR3 region is CASSPRQGAHGANVLTF. The DNA for the CDR3 is TGTGCCAGCTCACCACGACAGGGGGCGCATGGGGCCAACGTCCTGACTTTC.

As concerns this clone: This sample includes further DNA sequences coding for the same CDR3. This chain uses TRBV7-9 with TRBJ1-1, with D uncertain. The CDR3 has 14 amino acids. From germline, CDR1 is SEHNR and CDR2 FQNEAQ (reference sequence). The V end was cut by 2 bases, the J end by 4 bases, with 11 bases between. This chain's CDR3 is CASSLRGGGTEAFF. The CDR3 coding sequence is TGTGCCAGCAGCTTAAGAGGTGGAGGCACTGAAGCTTTCTTT. Full variable domain (outside the CDR3, taken from reference TRBV7-9 and TRBJ1-1): DTGVSQNPRHKITKRGQNVTFRCDPISEHNRLYWYRQTLGQGPEFLTYFQNEAQLEKSRLLSDRFSAERPKGSFSTLEIQRTEQGDSAMYLCASSLRGGGTEAFFGQGTRLTVV.